Sequencing of this TCR beta chain was carried out in a study of cytomegalovirus exposure and HLA in healthy donors. General study results and limits: Cytomegalovirus association was assigned to about 180 TCR beta chains. A few V segments could not be told apart, such as TRBV6-2 and TRBV6-3, and were left out. Several of the most significant clusters were apparently associated with common viral pathogens in a later analysis. Donor immune exposure was known only as CMV serostatus.

Deletions cut 2 bases from V and 8 bases from J, with 12 bases between. The CDR3 is 14 residues long. CDR1 is MNHEY, CDR2 SVGAGI, per germline. The study ran its PCR with 60 Vbeta and 13 Jbeta primers. Libraries were prepared by immunoSEQ multiplex PCR; TCRdb keeps only in-frame clonotypes and omits some of them. The data show about 26,000 clones, roughly 70% seen once. Comment on this clone: Its antigen is unidentified.

The sequenced sample consisted of PBMCs. V usage is TRBV6-5 and J usage is TRBJ1-4; D is perhaps TRBD1 (5 bases). The sequence was collected from a woman between 45 and 65 years old in good health and CMV-seronegative. CDR3 in amino acids: CASSYGQGGEKLFF. CDR3 nucleotide sequence: TGTGCCAGCAGTTACGGGCAGGGAGGAGAAAAACTGTTTTTT.